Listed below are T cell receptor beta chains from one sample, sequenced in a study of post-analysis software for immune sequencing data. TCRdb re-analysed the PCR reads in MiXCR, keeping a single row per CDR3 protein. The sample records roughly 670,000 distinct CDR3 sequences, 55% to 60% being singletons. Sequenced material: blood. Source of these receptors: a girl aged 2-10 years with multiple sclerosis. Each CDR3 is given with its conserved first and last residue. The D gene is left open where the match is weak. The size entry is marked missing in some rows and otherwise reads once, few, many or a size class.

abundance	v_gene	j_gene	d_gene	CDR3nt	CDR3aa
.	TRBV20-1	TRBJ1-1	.	TGCAGTGCTAGAGAGCCTGGAGCTGAAGCTTTCTTT	CSAREPGAEAFF
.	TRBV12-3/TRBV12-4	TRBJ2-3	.	TGTGCCAGCAGTTCTAGGGCAGGCACAGATACGCAGTATTTT	CASSSRAGTDTQYF
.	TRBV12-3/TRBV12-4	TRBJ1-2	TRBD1	TGTGCCAGCAGTCTTATGGACAGGGTATGGGGCTACACCTTC	CASSLMDRVWGYTF
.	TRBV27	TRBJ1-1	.	TGTGCCAGCAGTACTGGGACGAGGAACACTGAAGCTTTCTTT	CASSTGTRNTEAFF
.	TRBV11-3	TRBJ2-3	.	TGTGCCAGCAGCTTAGCGGGGCTCCCCTTTTCAGATACGCAGTATTTT	CASSLAGLPFSDTQYF
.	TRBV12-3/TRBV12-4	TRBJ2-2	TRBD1	TGTGCCAGCAGTCGCGGACAGGGAGTCATTTTCACCGGGGAGCTGTTTTTT	CASSRGQGVIFTGELFF
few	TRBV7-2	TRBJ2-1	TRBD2	TGTGCCAGCAGCTCCGGGACTAGCGGGAACAATGAGCAGTTCTTC	CASSSGTSGNNEQFF
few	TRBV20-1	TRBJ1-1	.	TGCAGTGCTAGAGACAATTCGGCTGAAGCTTTCTTT	CSARDNSAEAFF
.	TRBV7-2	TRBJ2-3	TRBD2	TGTGCCAGCAGCTTAGCACGGCGGGGGGGCCTGGATACGCAGTATTTT	CASSLARRGGLDTQYF
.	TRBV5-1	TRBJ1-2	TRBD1	TGCGCCAGCAGCCCTGGTGAGGGACAGAGATATGGCTACACCTTC	CASSPGEGQRYGYTF
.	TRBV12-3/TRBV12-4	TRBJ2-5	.	TGTGCCAGCAGTTTAGGAGGGGTAGGGTTACGGCAAGAGACCCAGTACTTC	CASSLGGVGLRQETQYF
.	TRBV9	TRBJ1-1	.	TGTGCCAGCAGCGTAGGACCCGGGAGCGCTGAAGCTTTCTTT	CASSVGPGSAEAFF
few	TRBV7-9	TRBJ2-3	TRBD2	TGTGCCAGCGGCGGGGGAGGGAGAGATACGCAGTATTTT	CASGGGGRDTQYF
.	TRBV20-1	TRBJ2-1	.	TGCAGTGTAGGGACAGAGCAGTTCTTC	CSVGTEQFF
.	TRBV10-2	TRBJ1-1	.	TGCGCCAGCAGTGAAGGCCAGGTGAACACTGAAGCTTTCTTT	CASSEGQVNTEAFF
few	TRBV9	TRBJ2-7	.	TGTGCCAGCAGCGTGGAGCCGGAGGGGGCGGCTAACGAGCAGTACTTC	CASSVEPEGAANEQYF
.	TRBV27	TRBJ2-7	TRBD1	TGTGCCAGCAGTACCGGACAGGGGACTTTTTCCTACGAGCAGTACTTC	CASSTGQGTFSYEQYF
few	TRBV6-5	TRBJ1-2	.	TGTGCCAGCCAGGATAACTATGGCTACACCTTC	CASQDNYGYTF
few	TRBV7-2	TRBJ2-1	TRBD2	TGTGCCAGCAGGCTAGCGGGGGCCTCCTACAATGAGCAGTTCTTC	CASRLAGASYNEQFF
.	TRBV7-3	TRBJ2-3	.	TGTGCCAGCAGCTTACGGGTAGGGGCAGCGCCATATACGCAGTATTTT	CASSLRVGAAPYTQYF
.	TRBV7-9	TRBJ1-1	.	TGTGCCAGCAGTTTAGGAGCCTCGAACACTGAAGCTTTCTTT	CASSLGASNTEAFF